A single sample gave rise to the 26 T cell receptor beta chains below, sequenced in a study of OX40 agonist ivuxolimab in advanced cancers. Sequencing was performed with immunoSEQ multiplex PCR; in TCRdb, only in-frame clones are kept and a portion is missing. The profile covers tens of thousands of clones, with about 88% appearing a single time and about 0.28% taken by the ten largest. Here the sequenced sample was CD4+ or CD8+ T cells sorted from blood, taken in a trial of the OX40 agonist ivuxolimab. These receptors all come from an adult with an advanced solid tumor such as melanoma, head and neck, liver or kidney cancer.

This chain connects TRBV7-6 to TRBJ1-4; D not certain. CDR3 length equals 13 residues. Trimming cost V 3 bases and J 6 bases, with 8 bases left between them. CDR1 SGHVS and CDR2 FNYEAQ come from the germline V gene. CDR3 DNA sequence: TGTGCCAGCAGCTTGCACCTGTATGAAAAACTGTTTTTT. This gives the protein CASSLHLYEKLFF. Looking up the rest from reference TRBV7-6 and TRBJ1-4 gives the full variable domain: GAGVSQSPRYKVTKRGQDVALRCDPISGHVSLYWYRQALGQGPEFLTYFNYEAQQDKSGLPNDRFSAERPEGSISTLTIQRTEQRDSAMYRCASSLHLYEKLFFGSGTQLSVL.

The chain couples TRBV20-1 to TRBJ2-2; D unresolved. This CDR3 comprises 11 residues. Germline lookup yields CDR1 DFQATT and CDR2 SNEGSKA (reference sequence). Trimming removed 5 bases at V and 5 bases at J, with 6 bases between. In DNA, the CDR3 is TGCAGTGCTGGGGAAACCGGGGAGCTGTTTTTT. Its protein is CSAGETGELFF.

J is TRBJ1-1 and V is TRBV27, with 8 nucleotides matching TRBD1. Germline V gene data show CDR1 as MNHEY and CDR2 as SMNVEV (reference sequence). The junction had 4 bases not matched to a gene; V was cut back by 5 bases and J by 11 bases. This CDR3 region has 11 residues. CDR3 in DNA: TGTGCCAGCAGTAGGACAGGGATCGCTTTCTTT. Its protein is CASSRTGIAFF.

This chain links TRBV27 with TRBJ2-5; tentatively, D is TRBD1 (7 bases). Germline V lookup: CDR1 MNHEY, CDR2 SMNVEV (reference sequence). The germline V and J ends were trimmed by 9 bases and 3 bases, with 14 bases remaining between them. This CDR3 region has 13 residues. The CDR3 DNA is TGTGCCAGTAGGAGGGGGCCAGAAGAGACCCAGTACTTC. Its translation is CASRRGPEETQYF.

This clone was detected a few times. The rearrangement uses TRBV4-1 and TRBJ1-4; D unclear. This CDR3 spans 16 amino acids. Trimming removed 3 bases at V and 7 bases at J, with 18 bases between. Looked up from germline, CDR1 is MGHRA and CDR2 is YSYEKL. This CDR3 is CASSQGEVRHREKLFF. The CDR3 region has the DNA TGCGCCAGCAGCCAGGGCGAGGTCCGACATCGTGAAAAACTGTTTTTT.

The CDR3 protein is CAWSVASGVRDTQYF. The CDR3 nucleotides are TGTGCCTGGAGTGTAGCTAGCGGGGTTCGAGATACGCAGTATTTT. The rearrangement uses TRBV30 and TRBJ2-3, with 9 bases that match TRBD2. Germline loops: CDR1 GTSNPN, CDR2 SVGIG (reference sequence). The CDR3 length is 15 residues. V gave up 0 bases and J gave up 5 bases; unmatched junction bases: 6.

This chain links TRBV6-5 with TRBJ2-1; 10 positions match TRBD1. The CDR3 extends over 14 amino acids. Germline CDR1 MNHEY, CDR2 SVGAGI. V shed 6 bases, J shed 10 bases, and the junction held 9 bases outside the gene matches. CDR3 sequence reads: CASRYRDRGLEQFF. The CDR3 coding sequence is TGTGCCAGCAGGTACCGGGACAGGGGACTAGAGCAGTTCTTC.

Notes on this clone: At the DNA level, this CDR3 is encoded by other sequences in the same sample as well. V and J are TRBV6-1 and TRBJ1-2; D is ambiguous. Trimming took off 3 bases at V and 2 bases at J, with 7 bases between the two ends. Germline V gives CDR1 MNHNS, CDR2 SASEGT. The CDR3 has 13 residues. CDR3 coding DNA: TGTGCCAGCAGTGACGGGGAAAACTATGGCTACACCTTC. It codes for CASSDGENYGYTF.

This chain uses TRBV6-5 with TRBJ2-7, with a tentative D call TRBD1 (6 bases). Germline CDR1 MNHEY, CDR2 SVGAGI. V lost 1 base, J lost 4 bases, and 17 bases lay in between. The CDR3 has 16 amino acids. The CDR3 loop is CASSYLGQRGRYEQYF. The CDR3 nucleotides are TGTGCCAGCAGTTACTTAGGACAGAGGGGACGGTACGAGCAGTACTTC.

This chain links TRBV7-9 with TRBJ2-1, with 8 bases matching TRBD2. Per the germline V gene, CDR1 is SEHNR and CDR2 is FQNEAQ (reference sequence). With 5 bases clipped from V and 10 bases from J, the junction kept 13 bases outside the gene matches. The CDR3 has 15 residues. The CDR3 DNA reads TGTGCCAGCAGCCATAAGCGGGGGCTCTTCGGAGAGCAGTTCTTC. Its translation: CASSHKRGLFGEQFF.

J is TRBJ1-1 and V is TRBV19; possible D gene TRBD1, 5 bases. The CDR3 spans 13 residues. V was trimmed by 3 bases and J by 4 bases, leaving 9 bases between them. Germline V gene data show CDR1 as LNHDA and CDR2 as SQIVND (reference sequence). CDR3 region: CASSIWGGTEAFF. Written as DNA, the CDR3 is TGTGCCAGTAGTATTTGGGGGGGCACTGAAGCTTTCTTT.

This chain joins TRBV6-5 and TRBJ2-5, with 9 nucleotides matching TRBD1. CDR1 MNHEY and CDR2 SVGAGI come from the germline V gene. With 6 bases clipped from V and 2 bases from J, the junction kept 4 bases outside the gene matches. The CDR3 spans 14 residues. CDR3 amino acids: CASRGTGKQETQYF. CDR3 DNA: TGTGCCAGCAGGGGGACAGGGAAGCAAGAGACCCAGTACTTC.

V gene TRBV6-5 combines with J gene TRBJ1-2; the D gene is possibly TRBD1 (5 bases). The CDR3 sequence is 15 residues long. Germline lookup yields CDR1 MNHEY and CDR2 SVGAGI. V gave up 4 bases and J gave up 7 bases, with 19 bases separating them. CDR3 nucleotide sequence: TGTGCCAGCAGTTCTGAAGCAAGGGGCGTAGGTGGCTACACCTTC. Its translation: CASSSEARGVGGYTF.

V gene TRBV7-2 combines with J gene TRBJ1-5; D is ambiguous. V lost 2 bases to trimming and J lost 3 bases, with 11 bases between them. CDR1 SGHTA and CDR2 FQGNSA come from the germline V gene. This CDR3 comprises 15 residues. CDR3 in amino acids: CASSLSGRNNQPQHF. Here the CDR3 DNA reads TGTGCCAGCAGCTTATCTGGCAGAAACAATCAGCCCCAGCATTTT.

This clone has only one observation. V is TRBV5-5 and J is TRBJ1-6; D remains unclear. Trimming pared 2 bases from V and 6 bases from J, leaving 12 bases between. Germline CDR1 reads SGHKS; CDR2 reads YYEKEE (reference sequence). This CDR3 is built from 15 residues. CDR3 DNA: TGTGCCAGCAGCTTTGGGGATCCGGGTAATTCACCCCTCCACTTT. This gives the protein CASSFGDPGNSPLHF.

The V call is TRBV10-3, the J call TRBJ2-3, with 13 bases identical to TRBD2. This CDR3 has 15 amino acids. V dropped 6 bases and J dropped 4; count of bases not matched to a gene: 4. From germline, CDR1 is ENHRY and CDR2 SYGVKD. CDR3 coding DNA: TGTGCCATCAGCGCCGGACTAGCGGGGGCAGATACGCAGTATTTT. Its protein is CAISAGLAGADTQYF.

The table lists this clone with a count of one. The chain combines TRBV27 with TRBJ1-6, with 7 bases identical to TRBD1. The length of the CDR3 is 17 residues. Losses at the gene ends were 5 bases for V and 3 bases for J; bases not matched to a gene: 10. The germline gives CDR1 MNHEY, CDR2 SMNVEV (reference sequence). The chain's CDR3 is CASSPHPGQSYNSPLHF. CDR3 nucleotide sequence: TGTGCCAGCAGTCCCCATCCGGGACAGAGCTATAATTCACCCCTCCACTTT.

The chain joins TRBV19 to TRBJ1-6; the D gene is possibly TRBD1 (5 bases). With 7 bases removed from V and 5 bases from J, the gap between germline ends came to 18 bases. The CDR3 consists of 16 residues. Looked up from germline, CDR1 is LNHDA and CDR2 is SQIVND (reference sequence). The CDR3 spells CASTSGARTNNSPLHF. CDR3 bases: TGTGCCAGTACCTCCGGGGCCCGAACTAATAATTCACCCCTCCACTTT.

The V call is TRBV5-6, the J call TRBJ2-3, with 10 nucleotides matching TRBD1. J lost 1 base, V lost 1 base, and 9 bases had no gene match. CDR1 and CDR2 (germline): SGHDT, YYEEEE. The CDR3 is 18 amino acids. The chain's CDR3 is CASSLTPHGTGGTDTQYF. The CDR3 DNA is TGTGCCAGCAGCTTGACTCCTCATGGGACAGGGGGCACAGATACGCAGTATTTT.

On this clone itself: One end of the junction fails to match germline, which may point to a read error. The CDR3 protein is CASCFTRNNEQFF. The CDR3, as DNA: TGTGCCAGCTGCTTCACTAGAAACAATGAGCAGTTCTTC. This chain uses TRBV7-2 with TRBJ2-1; the D gene is possibly TRBD2 (5 bases). The CDR3 extends over 13 amino acids. From germline, CDR1 is SGHTA and CDR2 FQGNSA.

This rearrangement joins TRBV7-9 to TRBJ2-7, with D unresolved. Germline CDR1 is SEHNR and CDR2 is FQNEAQ (reference sequence). The ends were cut back, 4 bases at V and 3 bases at J, with 16 bases in the middle. This CDR3 has 15 amino acids. DNA for the CDR3: TGTGCCAGCAGCTCAAACGCGATACAAGGCTACGAGCAGTACTTC. It translates to CASSSNAIQGYEQYF.

The table lists this clone with a few counts. The genes are TRBV5-4 and TRBJ2-7, with TRBD2 identical over 7 bases. The junction had 7 bases not matched to a gene; V was cut back by 1 base and J by 0 bases. The CDR3 sequence is 16 residues long. Germline V gene data show CDR1 as SGHNT and CDR2 as YYREEE (reference sequence). The DNA for the CDR3 is TGTGCCAGCAGCTTGAATGGCGGGGGAAGCTCCTACGAGCAGTACTTC. Translating it yields CASSLNGGGSSYEQYF.

The sample holds one count of this clone. This sequence joins TRBV4-3 and TRBJ1-6, with a tentative D call TRBD1 (5 bases). Germline V lookup: CDR1 LGHNA, CDR2 YSLEER. Trimming shortened V by 0 bases and J by 8 bases, and 8 bases separated the two germline ends. The CDR3 spans 14 residues. The CDR3 spells CASSQDWGYSPLHF. The CDR3 DNA reads TGCGCCAGCAGCCAAGACTGGGGGTATTCACCCCTCCACTTT.

This chain links TRBV7-2 with TRBJ2-3, with 8 bases identical to TRBD2. The CDR3 loop spans 15 amino acids. Losses at the gene ends were 3 bases for V and 6 bases for J; bases not matched to a gene: 8. Germline CDR1 reads SGHTA; CDR2 reads FQGNSA. This CDR3 reads CASSFRRGERDTQYF. The CDR3 nucleotides read TGTGCCAGCAGCTTTCGGCGGGGGGAGAGGGATACGCAGTATTTT.

J is TRBJ1-3 and V is TRBV18; D remains unclear. The V and J ends lost 3 bases and 4 bases respectively, with 13 bases between them. The CDR3 has 15 amino acids. The germline V gene has CDR1 KGHSH and CDR2 LQKENI. The CDR3 sequence is CASSPRSLQGNTIYF. The CDR3 coding sequence is TGTGCCAGCTCACCTCGCTCCTTACAGGGAAACACCATATATTTT.

The genes are TRBV2 and TRBJ2-7, with D possibly TRBD1 on 9 matching bases. Germline V gene sequence: CDR1 SNHLY, CDR2 FYNNEI. Trimming cost V 7 bases and J 2 bases, with 18 bases left between them. This CDR3 comprises 15 residues. This CDR3 reads CASKIAGQGTYEQYF. DNA of the CDR3: TGTGCCAGCAAGATAGCGGGACAGGGAACCTACGAGCAGTACTTC.